The rows below give T cell receptor beta chains drawn from one sample of a study of cytotoxic CD8 clonotypes in ibrutinib-treated CLL. Data came from immunoSEQ multiplex PCR; TCRdb stores just in-frame clones and leaves some out. The table lists some 150,000 clones, 75% to 85% of them singletons, with around 13% in the top ten. Sequences were derived from PBMCs, sampled after 12 months of ibrutinib treatment. Every receptor here comes from a human donor with chronic lymphocytic leukemia. The CDR3 runs from the conserved cysteine through the conserved F or W. A D gene is named only where the DNA matches it firmly. Not all rows give a size; the values are once, few, many and, for expanded clones, a class.

CDR3 length	D gene	clone size	V gene	J gene	CDR3 DNA	CDR3 protein
15	TRBD2	once	TRBV4-3	TRBJ2-1	TGCGCCAGCGCGAAACTAGCGGGAGGGTTACCTGAGCAGTTCTTC	CASAKLAGGLPEQFF
13	-	-	TRBV14	TRBJ1-1	TGTGCCAGCACCCTGGGAATGAACACTGAAGCTTTCTTT	CASTLGMNTEAFF
11	-	-	TRBV20-1	TRBJ2-3	TGCAGTGCTGAACCGACAGATACGCAGTATTTT	CSAEPTDTQYF
19	-	-	TRBV29-1	TRBJ2-1	TGCAGCGTTGAAGTAAAGGTGGGAGCCCTCCGTGGAAGCTACAATGAGCAGTTCTTC	CSVEVKVGALRGSYNEQFF
16	TRBD2	-	TRBV11-1	TRBJ2-7	TGTGCCAGCAGCTTTCCGCTAGCGGGAGTTCATTACGAGCAGTACTTC	CASSFPLAGVHYEQYF
15	-	once	TRBV19	TRBJ1-3	TGTGCCAGTAGTAGGAGGGGCAGCGCTGGAAACACCATATATTTT	CASSRRGSAGNTIYF
14	-	-	TRBV27	TRBJ2-7	TGTGCCAGCAGGTTAGAGACATTTGGCAGCGAGCAGTACTTC	CASRLETFGSEQYF
13	-	-	TRBV19	TRBJ2-7	TGTGCCAGTAGTATGTCCGGTCTCTACGAGCAGTACTTC	CASSMSGLYEQYF
14	-	-	TRBV16	TRBJ1-5	TGTGCCAGCAGCCAATCGGGGGGGTATCAGCCCCAGCATTTT	CASSQSGGYQPQHF
18	TRBD2	-	TRBV5-1	TRBJ2-3	TGCGCCAGCAGCTTGGCGGGAGTAGCGGGAGGAACCACAGATACGCAGTATTTT	CASSLAGVAGGTTDTQYF
15	-	-	TRBV5-1	TRBJ2-4	TGCGCCAGCAGCTTTTTTGCGCAGGGGTTGGACATTCAGTACTTC	CASSFFAQGLDIQYF
14	-	few	TRBV6-4	TRBJ1-1	TGTGCCAGCAGTGAAGCAGCAATGAACACTGAAGCTTTCTTT	CASSEAAMNTEAFF
17	TRBD1	-	TRBV27	TRBJ2-7	TGTGCCAGCAGGCGTCAACTAACCGGGACAGGGGTCAACGAGCAGTACTTC	CASRRQLTGTGVNEQYF
11	-	-	TRBV10-3	TRBJ2-1	TGTGCCATACAGGGACACAATGAGCAGTTCTTC	CAIQGHNEQFF
14	TRBD1	-	TRBV6-1	TRBJ2-7	TGTGCCAGCAGTCAGGACAGGACAGCCTACGAGCAGTACTTC	CASSQDRTAYEQYF
15	-	once	TRBV7-2	TRBJ2-2	TGTGCCAGCAGCTTAAGTCTAGCCACCACCGGGGAGCTGTTTTTT	CASSLSLATTGELFF
14	TRBD2	-	TRBV9	TRBJ2-7	TGTGCCAGCAGCTTTGGTGTAGCGGGACCCGAGCAGTACTTC	CASSFGVAGPEQYF
17	TRBD2	-	TRBV4-1	TRBJ2-1	TGCGCCAGCAGCCAAAAAGACTCCGGGACTAGCTCGAATGAGCAGTTCTTC	CASSQKDSGTSSNEQFF
16	-	few	TRBV6-5	TRBJ1-3	TGTGCCAGCAGTTACGAGGAAACAAGCTCTGGAAACACCATATATTTT	CASSYEETSSGNTIYF
14	-	few	TRBV11-2	TRBJ1-1	TGTGCCAGCAGCTTAGTGGTCATGGACACTGAAGCTTTCTTT	CASSLVVMDTEAFF
16	TRBD2	-	TRBV5-4	TRBJ2-3	TGTGCCAGCAGTCAGACTAGCGGGAGGGTAATTGATACGCAGTATTTT	CASSQTSGRVIDTQYF
15	-	-	TRBV5-1	TRBJ2-1	TGCGCCAGCAAAGAAACCAGGGGCTCCTACAATGAGCAGTTCTTC	CASKETRGSYNEQFF
14	TRBD2	-	TRBV19	TRBJ2-5	TGTGCCAGTATGTCTCCGGGAGGGGTAGAGACCCAGTACTTC	CASMSPGGVETQYF
15	TRBD1	-	TRBV28	TRBJ2-3	TGTGCCAGCAGCCCGGGACAGGGTAGCACAGATACGCAGTATTTT	CASSPGQGSTDTQYF
16	TRBD1	-	TRBV4-3	TRBJ2-7	TGCGCCAGCAGCCAAGATTGGTGGACGACAGGGAACGAGCAGTACTTC	CASSQDWWTTGNEQYF
12	-	once	TRBV14	TRBJ2-7	TGTGCCAGCAGCCAAGATCCAACCGAGCAGTACTTC	CASSQDPTEQYF
15	TRBD2	-	TRBV6-5	TRBJ2-3	TGTGCCAGCAGTTCTAGCGGGAGGTTCTCAGATACGCAGTATTTT	CASSSSGRFSDTQYF
14	-	once	TRBV6-5	TRBJ1-1	TGTGCCAGCAGCCCCGGGGCGCAGAACACTGAAGCTTTCTTT	CASSPGAQNTEAFF
16	-	once	TRBV5-8	TRBJ1-3	TGTGCCAGCAGCTTACTACAGGGTGGACCCGGAAACACCATATATTTT	CASSLLQGGPGNTIYF
14	-	-	TRBV2	TRBJ1-2	TGTGCCAGCAGTGAAGCGCGGGGGTTCTATGGCTACACCTTC	CASSEARGFYGYTF
15	TRBD1	-	TRBV6-5	TRBJ1-5	TGTGCCAGCAGTAAATGGACAGGGTTGGATCAGCCCCAGCATTTT	CASSKWTGLDQPQHF
16	TRBD2	-	TRBV19	TRBJ2-2	TGTGCCAGTAACCCGGGACTAGCGGGATACACCGGGGAGCTGTTTTTT	CASNPGLAGYTGELFF
11	-	-	TRBV28	TRBJ2-7	TGTGCCAGCAGTGATACCTACGAGCAGTACTTC	CASSDTYEQYF
15	TRBD2	-	TRBV5-1	TRBJ2-2	TGCGCCAGTCATGTAGCGGGGGCGAACACCGGGGAGCTGTTTTTT	CASHVAGANTGELFF
12	TRBD1	-	TRBV6-1	TRBJ1-2	TGTGCCAGCGAGGGGGACAGACAAGGCTACACCTTC	CASEGDRQGYTF
12	-	-	TRBV5-1	TRBJ1-2	TGCGCCAGCAGCAAAGGGCCCCAGAGCTACACCTTC	CASSKGPQSYTF
15	-	-	TRBV27	TRBJ2-2	TGTGCCAGCAGTTTGTCTGGGTGGCTCAGCGGGGAGCTGTTTTTT	CASSLSGWLSGELFF
15	-	-	TRBV4-3	TRBJ1-1	TGCGCCAGCAGCCAAGATACAGGGTTAGACACTGAAGCTTTCTTT	CASSQDTGLDTEAFF
17	TRBD1	-	TRBV5-1	TRBJ1-2	TGCGCCAGCAGCTTGGAGGGACAGATGCTAACTAACTATGGCTACACCTTC	CASSLEGQMLTNYGYTF
13	-	-	TRBV5-1	TRBJ2-5	TGCGCCAGCAGCTTAGGGACGGGAGAGACCCAGTACTTC	CASSLGTGETQYF
15	TRBD1	-	TRBV7-2	TRBJ1-2	TGTGCCAGCAGCTTAGCATTAGGGGGCAACTATGGCTACACCTTC	CASSLALGGNYGYTF
15	TRBD1	once	TRBV18	TRBJ1-2	TGTGCCAGCTCACCATGGACAGGAGAGAACTATGGCTACACCTTC	CASSPWTGENYGYTF
13	-	-	TRBV7-2	TRBJ2-5	TGTGCCAGCAGCTTAGGGCGCCAAGAGACCCAGTACTTC	CASSLGRQETQYF
16	TRBD2	-	TRBV9	TRBJ2-1	TGTGCCAGCAGCGTAGGCTTTAGCGGGAATTACAATGAGCAGTTCTTC	CASSVGFSGNYNEQFF
15	-	-	TRBV7-6	TRBJ1-1	TGTGCCAGCAGCCAGTCCGGGTGGGGGAACACTGAAGCTTTCTTT	CASSQSGWGNTEAFF
17	-	-	TRBV14	TRBJ2-3	TGTGCCAGCAGCCAAGAAGCTGCGGGACTTGGCACAGATACGCAGTATTTT	CASSQEAAGLGTDTQYF
15	-	once	TRBV27	TRBJ2-5	TGTGCCAGCAGTTTTAGTGACGGATCTCAAGAGACCCAGTACTTC	CASSFSDGSQETQYF
17	TRBD2	-	TRBV4-3	TRBJ2-5	TGCGCCAGCAGCCAAGGAGCGGGGGGGGAATACCAAGAGACCCAGTACTTC	CASSQGAGGEYQETQYF